The rows below give T cell receptor beta chains drawn from one sample of a study of T cells in Graves' hyperthyroidism and ophthalmopathy. TCRdb independently ran MiXCR on the multiplex PCR reads; one entry per CDR3 protein. Of approximately 710,000 distinct CDR3 sequences listed, around 16% are singletons. Material for sequencing was blood. These receptors were obtained from a man aged 50 to 59 with Graves' hyperthyroidism. Both conserved end residues are part of each CDR3.

>TRBV7-9|15|TRBJ2-1
CASSPGQGMFYEQFF
>TRBV7-2|13|TRBJ1-1
CASSPYGGTEAFF
>TRBV28|15|TRBJ2-7
CASSFGTGPPREQYF
>TRBV24-1|15|TRBJ2-7
CATSPSSGVGYEQYF
>TRBV27|16|TRBJ2-5
CASSLYEPSAQETQYF
>TRBV27|18|TRBJ2-6
CASSLSPPGPGWANVLTF
>TRBV28|12|TRBJ1-2
CASSPSIRGYTF
>TRBV4-1|15|TRBJ2-7
CASSQDSAGTYEQYF
>TRBV6-1|16|TRBJ2-1
CASTRQRTSGSGEQFF
>TRBV6-1|15|TRBJ2-7
CASSSGTLNSYEQYF
>TRBV7-9|15|TRBJ1-2
CASSLIAGAPYGYTF
>TRBV3-1|13|TRBJ2-1
CASSQGSGNEQFF
>TRBV9|13|TRBJ1-5
CASSVGPNQPQHF
>TRBV24-1|13|TRBJ2-2
CATMQGNTGELFF
>TRBV11-2|15|TRBJ2-7
CASSLDQLYSYEQYF
>TRBV28|15|TRBJ2-7
CASSPGTDLYYEQYF
>TRBV2|14|TRBJ2-7
CASSALGSGYEQYF
>TRBV12-3/TRBV12-4|15|TRBJ1-2
CASSLGSGLGYGYTF
>TRBV11-2|19|TRBJ2-1
CASSKGLAGGRSSYNEQFF
>TRBV18|15|TRBJ2-7
CASSPPTSATYEQYF
>TRBV20-1|14|TRBJ1-1
CSARDRVLNTEAFF
>TRBV29-1|12|TRBJ1-1
CSVETIHTEAFF
>TRBV20-1|13|TRBJ2-7
CSARTGVSYEQYF
>TRBV19|13|TRBJ1-2
CASSIADNYGYTF
>TRBV28|15|TRBJ2-1
CASSFSSQYYNEQFF
>TRBV7-2|15|TRBJ2-7
CASSLGLAGLYEQYF
>TRBV20-1|16|TRBJ1-5
CSATGGNSIVNQPQHF
>TRBV18|14|TRBJ1-5
CASSSTDKNQPQHF
>TRBV7-9|16|TRBJ2-3
CASSSPLAGVGYTQYF